This T cell receptor beta chain was retrieved from a study of Graves' ophthalmopathy and Graves' hyperthyroidism. RNA transcripts yielded amplified TCR beta CDR3 regions. HTBI primers primed a first-round RT-PCR, and a second-round multiplex PCR followed. MiXCR, applied by TCRdb to the multiplex PCR reads, yields one record per CDR3 protein. This sample has 500,000 to 700,000 distinct CDR3 sequences; roughly 39% occur once, and the top ten carry approximately 4.1%. The table lists this clonotype with many counts. Germline V lookup: CDR1 KGHDR, CDR2 SFDVKD. The CDR3 consists of 14 residues. V dropped 3 bases and J dropped 4 bases, with 9 bases sitting between them.

This receptor was taken from an adult man with Graves' hyperthyroidism. The genes are TRBV24-1 and TRBJ1-5; D is unresolved. Sequencing was performed on peripheral blood or thyroid tissue (not recorded which). The CDR3 protein is CATSDPGRNQPQHF. In nucleotides, the CDR3 is TGTGCCACCAGTGATCCTGGTAGGAATCAGCCCCAGCATTTT.